The 32 T cell receptor beta chains below come from one sample, sequenced in a study of PD-L1 blockade in urothelial cancer. Clones were read by immunoSEQ multiplex PCR, and TCRdb kept only the in-frame ones, dropping some. The profile shows fewer than 50,000 clones, roughly 90% of them singletons. As for time point: peripheral blood 6 weeks after treatment start. The sample was PBMCs, taken around atezolizumab (anti-PD-L1) treatment. The origin of the receptors is a man aged 55 to 70 with urothelial cancer.

The CDR3 coding sequence is TGTGCCTGGAGTGTAGAGGGGGACACTGAAGCTTTCTTT. Its protein is CAWSVEGDTEAFF. The chain carries TRBV30 and TRBJ1-1; D might be TRBD1 (6 bases). In germline, CDR1 is GTSNPN, CDR2 SVGIG (reference sequence). V gave up 0 bases and J gave up 3 bases, with 8 bases separating them. The CDR3 runs 13 residues.

V is TRBV5-4 and J is TRBJ2-3; D may be TRBD1 (6 bases). The CDR3 covers 16 residues. Trimming pared 4 bases from V and 0 bases from J, leaving 15 bases between. The germline V gene encodes CDR1 SGHNT and CDR2 YYREEE (reference sequence). The CDR3 is CASSRTTGTSTDTQYF. In nucleotides, the CDR3 is TGTGCCAGCAGCCGGACCACAGGGACAAGCACAGATACGCAGTATTTT.

This clone has a handful of counts. The V call is TRBV18, the J call TRBJ1-1; D is uncertain. Trimming removed 4 bases at V and 1 base at J, with 4 bases between. This CDR3 is 12 amino acids long. Germline CDR1 is KGHSH and CDR2 is LQKENI. CDR3 loop: CASSHKNTEAFF. The CDR3 DNA follows: TGTGCCAGCTCACACAAGAACACTGAAGCTTTCTTT.

This clone is a singleton in its sample. The chain has TRBV2 and TRBJ1-2; 7 bases are shared with TRBD1. The ends lost 4 bases at V and 5 bases at J; junction bases unmatched: 4. This CDR3 is 13 amino acids long. Germline-derived CDR1 and CDR2 are SNHLY and FYNNEI. As DNA, the CDR3 is TGTGCCAGCAGTGCCTCGGGACAGTATGGCTACACCTTC. It is translated as CASSASGQYGYTF.

This rearrangement joins TRBV11-2 to TRBJ2-2; TRBD2 might be the D (6 bases). The V and J ends lost 0 bases and 0 bases respectively, with 20 bases between them. This CDR3 has 20 amino acids. Germline V CDR1 and CDR2: SGHAT, FQNNGV. The CDR3 spells CASSLEWGDLGLANTGELFF. The CDR3 nucleotides read TGTGCCAGCAGCTTAGAATGGGGGGACCTAGGTCTCGCGAACACCGGGGAGCTGTTTTTT.

The gene calls are TRBV5-5 and TRBJ2-5; 7 nucleotides agree with TRBD2. CDR1 is SGHKS and CDR2 is YYEKEE in the germline V gene (reference sequence). The CDR3 totals 15 residues. Trimming cost V 2 bases and J 9 bases; bases outside gene matches: 13. The CDR3 sequence: CASSFSLAGVVPQYF. CDR3 in DNA: TGTGCCAGCAGCTTTAGTTTGGCGGGAGTGGTGCCCCAGTACTTC.

The V and J genes are TRBV18 and TRBJ2-2; the D gene is possibly TRBD1 (5 bases). CDR1 and CDR2 from the germline V gene are KGHSH and LQKENI. Between the trimmed V and J ends, which lost 3 bases and 3 bases, there was a span of 8 bases. The CDR3 is 14 residues long. CDR3 sequence: CASSPQGYTGELFF. The CDR3 bases are TGTGCCAGCTCACCGCAGGGTTACACCGGGGAGCTGTTTTTT.

The chain employs TRBV2 and TRBJ1-1; no definite D call. Trimming shortened V by 5 bases and J by 9 bases, and 13 bases separated the two germline ends. Germline assignment: CDR1 SNHLY and CDR2 FYNNEI. There are 12 residues in the CDR3. The CDR3 nucleotides are TGTGCCAGCAGTACCAGACAAAACCAAGCTTTCTTT. Translated, it gives CASSTRQNQAFF. The complete variable domain, with remaining parts taken from reference TRBV2 and TRBJ1-1, reads EPEVTQTPSHQVTQMGQEVILRCVPISNHLYFYWYRQILGQKVEFLVSFYNNEISEKSEIFDDQFSVERPDGSNFTLKIRSTKLEDSAMYFCASSTRQNQAFFGQGTRLTVV.

The chain has TRBV5-6 and TRBJ2-7; 7 nucleotides line up with TRBD1. Germline CDR1 SGHDT, CDR2 YYEEEE. V was clipped by 3 bases and J by 4 bases; unmatched bases: 22. The CDR3 contains 19 residues. The CDR3 reads CASSSTRMWDSQRRYEQYF. In nucleotides, the CDR3 is TGTGCCAGCAGCTCAACTCGTATGTGGGACAGCCAGCGGAGATACGAGCAGTACTTC.

The rearrangement joins TRBV9 to TRBJ1-6, with D tentatively TRBD1 (6 bases). CDR1 is SGDLS, CDR2 YYNGEE, per germline. Between the trimmed V and J ends, which lost 4 bases and 5 bases, there was a span of 10 bases. This CDR3 is 14 amino acids long. CDR3 in amino acids: CASSPGQHNSPLHF. The CDR3 coding sequence is TGTGCCAGCAGCCCGGGACAACATAATTCACCCCTCCACTTT. The entire variable domain, with the rest obtained from reference TRBV9 and TRBJ1-6, is as follows: DSGVTQTPKHLITATGQRVTLRCSPRSGDLSVYWYQQSLDQGLQFLIQYYNGEERAKGNILERFSAQQFPDLHSELNLSSLELGDSALYFCASSPGQHNSPLHFGNGTRLTVT.

The chain carries TRBV2 and TRBJ2-1; the match to TRBD1 covers 11 bases. The V gene end was trimmed by 5 bases and the J gene end by 8 bases; junction bases not matched to a gene: 5. From germline, CDR1 is SNHLY and CDR2 FYNNEI. This CDR3 comprises 14 residues. The CDR3 DNA sequence: TGTGCCAGCAGTTTCGGACAGGGGGCTTATGAGCAGTTCTTC. Its protein product is CASSFGQGAYEQFF. Together with reference TRBV2 and TRBJ2-1, the CDR3 gives the full variable domain: EPEVTQTPSHQVTQMGQEVILRCVPISNHLYFYWYRQILGQKVEFLVSFYNNEISEKSEIFDDQFSVERPDGSNFTLKIRSTKLEDSAMYFCASSFGQGAYEQFFGPGTRLTVL.

V gene TRBV11-2 combines with J gene TRBJ1-2; 9 nucleotides match TRBD1. CDR3 length: 12 residues. CDR1 is SGHAT, CDR2 FQNNGV, per germline. The V gene end was trimmed by 10 bases and the J gene end by 7 bases; junction bases not matched to a gene: 7. The CDR3 bases are TGTGCCACTAACAGGGGGCGGAGTGGCTACACCTTC. Translation gives CATNRGRSGYTF.

This sequence joins TRBV7-8 and TRBJ1-6; a possible D gene is TRBD1 (5 bases). This CDR3 comprises 14 residues. The V gene lost 1 base and the J gene lost 7 bases, with 8 bases spanning the gap. CDR1 is SGHVS and CDR2 is FQNEAQ in the germline V gene. The CDR3 spells CASSLGAGNSPLHF. CDR3 DNA: TGTGCCAGCAGCTTAGGGGCAGGGAATTCACCCCTCCACTTT.

The table lists this clone with a count of one. The rearrangement joins TRBV7-2 to TRBJ2-5; TRBD2 might be the D (5 bases). CDR3 length: 14 residues. Germline V lookup: CDR1 SGHTA, CDR2 FQGNSA. V was cut by 1 base and J by 7 bases, with 13 bases left in between. The CDR3: CASSLVSEVGTQYF. The DNA of the CDR3 is TGTGCCAGCAGCTTAGTCTCGGAGGTGGGGACCCAGTACTTC.

This chain connects TRBV6-5 to TRBJ1-2, with D perhaps TRBD1 (5 bases). The V and J ends lost 0 bases and 4 bases respectively, with 15 bases between them. The CDR3 has 16 residues. CDR1 and CDR2 (germline): MNHEY, SVGAGI. The CDR3 loop reads CASSYSNARQLYGYTF. For the CDR3, the DNA is TGTGCCAGCAGTTACTCGAACGCTCGACAGCTCTATGGCTACACCTTC.

V gene TRBV10-2 combines with J gene TRBJ1-1, with a weak D call TRBD1 (5 bases). The germline gives CDR1 WSHSY, CDR2 SAAADI. This CDR3 contains 17 residues. The ends were cut back, 6 bases at V and 6 bases at J, with 26 bases in the middle. CDR3 region: CASRGGEWTSYGAEAFF. DNA for the CDR3: TGCGCCAGCAGGGGGGGGGAATGGACGTCCTATGGGGCTGAAGCTTTCTTT.

This chain joins TRBV6-5 and TRBJ2-5; TRBD2 might be the D (5 bases). The CDR3 spans 12 residues. V shed 8 bases and J shed 5 bases, with 12 bases lying between them. Germline V CDR1 and CDR2: MNHEY, SVGAGI. In DNA, the CDR3 is TGTGCCAGCCGAGGGCAGGAGGAGACCCAGTACTTC. Protein product: CASRGQEETQYF.

In DNA form, the CDR3 reads TGTGCCAGCACCCAAGGGCCAGGGGCAGGTGCACCCCTCCACTTT. It specifies CASTQGPGAGAPLHF. The V gene is TRBV6-5, the J gene TRBJ1-6, with D possibly TRBD1 on 6 matching bases. CDR3 length equals 15 residues. Germline V gene data show CDR1 as MNHEY and CDR2 as SVGAGI. V lost 7 bases and J lost 11, with 21 bases in between.

The count of this clone is one. CDR3 DNA sequence: TGTGCCAGCAGTGCCGGGGGGACAGGGTCCGGCGAGCAGTACTTC. It codes for CASSAGGTGSGEQYF. The V call is TRBV6-1, the J call TRBJ2-7, with 9 positions matching TRBD1. The V segment lost 4 bases and the J segment 6 bases; nucleotides outside the gene matches: 10. Per germline, CDR1 MNHNS and CDR2 SASEGT. The CDR3 totals 15 residues.

V gene TRBV5-6 combines with J gene TRBJ1-1; no reliable D call. Per germline, CDR1 SGHDT and CDR2 YYEEEE. Trimming took 4 bases from V and 2 from J, leaving 15 bases between them. The CDR3 sequence is 15 residues long. Written as DNA, the CDR3 is TGTGCCAGCAGCCCACGGTTTCGGGATAACACTGAAGCTTTCTTT. Its protein product is CASSPRFRDNTEAFF.

The chain recombines TRBV5-6 with TRBJ1-2, with 8 bases fitting TRBD1. J gave up 6 bases and V 0 bases, and 4 bases lay outside the gene matches. From germline, CDR1 is SGHDT and CDR2 YYEEEE. This CDR3 has 14 amino acids. The CDR3 loop is CASSLGQGLNGYTF. Here the CDR3 DNA reads TGTGCCAGCAGCTTGGGACAGGGGTTAAATGGCTACACCTTC. Using reference TRBV5-6 and TRBJ1-2 for the parts outside the CDR3, the full variable domain is DAGVTQSPTHLIKTRGQQVTLRCSPKSGHDTVSWYQQALGQGPQFIFQYYEEEERQRGNFPDRFSGHQFPNYSSELNVNALLLGDSALYLCASSLGQGLNGYTFGSGTRLTVV.

The rearrangement uses TRBV5-4 and TRBJ1-5, with 8 bases aligning to TRBD1. Germline loops: CDR1 SGHNT, CDR2 YYREEE (reference sequence). The CDR3 extends over 16 amino acids. After removal of 5 bases from V and 1 base from J, the junction contained 8 bases not matched to a gene. DNA of the CDR3: TGTGCCAGCAGTTTTACCGGGACAGGCAGCAATCAGCCCCAGCATTTT. It is translated as CASSFTGTGSNQPQHF.

The chain is built from TRBV18 and TRBJ2-1; TRBD1 aligns across 9 bases. CDR1 and CDR2 (germline): KGHSH, LQKENI. With V trimmed by 4 bases and J by 6 bases, 4 bases remained unmatched. The CDR3 is 14 residues long. Here the CDR3 DNA reads TGTGCCAGCTCACAGGGACAGGGTATCAATGAGCAGTTCTTC. As protein: CASSQGQGINEQFF.

The V and J genes are TRBV5-6 and TRBJ1-2, with D maybe TRBD1 (6 bases). Trimming stripped 0 bases from V and 8 bases from J, with 14 bases between. The CDR3 runs to 14 residues. Germline V gene sequence: CDR1 SGHDT, CDR2 YYEEEE. The CDR3 sequence is CASSLDLQGGGYTF. CDR3 nucleotides: TGTGCCAGCAGCTTGGATCTACAGGGAGGGGGCTACACCTTC.

J is TRBJ2-7 and V is TRBV7-2, with D perhaps matching TRBD1 (5 bases). CDR1 is SGHTA and CDR2 is FQGNSA in the germline V gene. The CDR3 consists of 15 residues. The ends were cut back, 3 bases at V and 6 bases at J, with 18 bases in the middle. The CDR3: CASSFRTTNQGEQYF. The CDR3 DNA reads TGTGCCAGCAGCTTTAGGACCACCAATCAGGGCGAGCAGTACTTC.

This chain links TRBV5-4 with TRBJ2-6; 7 bases agree with TRBD2. Germline V CDR1 and CDR2: SGHNT, YYREEE (reference sequence). The CDR3 loop spans 16 amino acids. Germline trimming cut 0 bases from V and 3 bases from J; bases unmatched to any gene: 3. The CDR3: CASSLGGGLGANVLTF. The CDR3 nucleotides read TGTGCCAGCAGCTTGGGGGGGGGTCTTGGGGCCAACGTCCTGACTTTC.

The chain recombines TRBV12-5 with TRBJ2-7; TRBD1 matches 11 bases. Germline V CDR1 and CDR2: LGHNT, FRNRAP. V shed 5 bases, J shed 1 base, and the junction held 4 bases outside the gene matches. The CDR3 totals 15 residues. The CDR3 reads CASGPGTGGSYEQYF. CDR3 DNA: TGTGCTAGTGGTCCCGGGACAGGGGGTTCCTACGAGCAGTACTTC.

The chain joins TRBV7-8 to TRBJ1-2; 7 positions match TRBD1. The germline V gene encodes CDR1 SGHVS and CDR2 FQNEAQ. The CDR3 covers 15 residues. After removal of 4 bases from V and 0 bases from J, the junction contained 5 bases not matched to a gene. The DNA for the CDR3 is TGTGCCAGCAGCTCGACAGGGCTAGCTAACTATGGCTACACCTTC. Encoded protein: CASSSTGLANYGYTF.

The chain carries TRBV29-1 and TRBJ2-5; the D gene is possibly TRBD2 (5 bases). Trimming removed 7 bases at V and 0 bases at J, with 9 bases between. This CDR3 is 12 amino acids long. CDR1 is SQVTM and CDR2 is ANQGSEA in the germline V gene. In DNA, the CDR3 is TGCAGCGACATAGCGCACCAAGAGACCCAGTACTTC. The encoded protein is CSDIAHQETQYF.

The chain joins TRBV5-1 to TRBJ2-1; TRBD2 agrees at 7 bases. The CDR3 length is 15 residues. Per germline, CDR1 SGHRS and CDR2 YFSETQ. The V segment lost 4 bases and the J segment 4 bases; nucleotides outside the gene matches: 8. CDR3 amino acids: CASSLADLRYNEQFF. As DNA, the CDR3 is TGCGCCAGCAGCCTAGCGGACCTGCGGTACAATGAGCAGTTCTTC.

The V and J genes are TRBV11-3 and TRBJ1-5; unclear D gene. Germline V gives CDR1 SGHNT, CDR2 YENEEA. The V end lost 1 base, the J end lost 0 bases, and 16 bases lay between the germline ends. The CDR3 has 18 residues. The CDR3 sequence is CASSLGSTRMDSNQPQHF. CDR3 in DNA: TGTGCCAGCAGCTTAGGGTCAACGAGGATGGATAGCAATCAGCCCCAGCATTTT.

The rearrangement uses TRBV5-1 and TRBJ2-7; D remains ambiguous. The V gene lost 0 bases and the J gene lost 2 bases, with 6 bases spanning the gap. CDR1 is SGHRS and CDR2 is YFSETQ in the germline V gene. CDR3 length equals 13 residues. CDR3 region: CASSLDNPYEQYF. The CDR3 DNA reads TGCGCCAGCAGCTTGGACAATCCCTACGAGCAGTACTTC.